These 4 T cell receptor beta chains share one sample of origin, sequenced in a study of blood T cells in healthy people across ages. Then a second PCR, running about 6 to 11 cycles, was carried out with a sample-barcoded 5' primer and a J-beta primer mix. Via MiXCR, TCRdb re-called the 5' RACE reads, giving one row per CDR3 protein. The sample has more than 1,000,000 distinct CDR3 sequences, almost 25% seen once. These data are also associated with another study on T cells of mothers and their children.

Sequencing was performed on blood. Receptor source: a girl aged 2-10 years in good health.

The chain couples TRBV7-2 to TRBJ2-7; no clear D gene. V was clipped by 5 bases and J by 4 bases, with 9 bases between them. The CDR3 has 12 residues. The V gene's germline CDR1 is SGHTA and CDR2 FQGNSA. The CDR3 loop reads CASSRPGYEQYF. The DNA of the CDR3 is TGTGCCAGCAGCCGTCCTGGTTACGAGCAGTACTTC.

This clonotype was recorded a few times. This chain joins TRBV9 and TRBJ1-5; tentatively, D is TRBD1 (6 bases). The CDR3 is made up of 19 amino acids. Trimming removed 3 bases at V and 6 bases at J, with 28 bases between. Germline V gene sequence: CDR1 SGDLS, CDR2 YYNGEE. CDR3 loop: CASSGSSESGGLYPQPQHF. CDR3 sequence (DNA): TGTGCCAGCAGCGGTTCCTCGGAGTCTGGGGGGCTGTATCCTCAGCCCCAGCATTTT.

The rearrangement links TRBV29-1 to TRBJ2-2; D not certain. The V gene's germline CDR1 is SQVTM and CDR2 ANQGSEA. Trimming cost V 4 bases and J 2 bases, with 11 bases left between them. CDR3 length: 14 amino acids. The CDR3 bases are TGCAGCGTTGGGTGGCACACAAACACCGGGGAGCTGTTTTTT. Its translation is CSVGWHTNTGELFF.

The rearrangement uses TRBV6-2 or TRBV6-3 and TRBJ2-1, with D hard to call. Trimming removed 11 bases at V and 9 bases at J, with 20 bases between. CDR1 is MNHEY, CDR2 SVGEGT, per germline. The CDR3 consists of 13 residues. CDR3 in DNA: TGTGCCGCATCATTCCCGGCTGGTGGTGAGCAGTTCTTC. Protein product: CAASFPAGGEQFF.